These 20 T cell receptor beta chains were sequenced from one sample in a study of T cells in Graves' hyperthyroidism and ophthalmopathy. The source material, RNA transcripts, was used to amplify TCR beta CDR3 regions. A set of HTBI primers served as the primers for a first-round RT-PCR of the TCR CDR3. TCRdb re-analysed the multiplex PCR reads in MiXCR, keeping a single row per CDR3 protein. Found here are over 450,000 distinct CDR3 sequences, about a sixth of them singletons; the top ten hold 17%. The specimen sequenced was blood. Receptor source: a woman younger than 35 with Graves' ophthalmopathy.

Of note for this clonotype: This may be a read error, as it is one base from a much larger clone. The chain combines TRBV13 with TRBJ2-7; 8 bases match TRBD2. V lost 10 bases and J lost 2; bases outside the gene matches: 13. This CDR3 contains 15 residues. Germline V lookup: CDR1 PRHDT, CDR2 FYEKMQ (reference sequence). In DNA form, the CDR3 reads TGTGCCACCACTGGACGGGAGGGATCCCCCTACGAGCAGTACTTC. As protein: CATTGREGSPYEQYF. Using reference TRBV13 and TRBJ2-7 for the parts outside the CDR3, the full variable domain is AAGVIQSPRHLIKEKRETATLKCYPIPRHDTVYWYQQGPGQDPQFLISFYEKMQSDKGSIPDRFSAQQFSDYHSELNMSSLELGDSALYFCATTGREGSPYEQYFGPGTRLTVT.

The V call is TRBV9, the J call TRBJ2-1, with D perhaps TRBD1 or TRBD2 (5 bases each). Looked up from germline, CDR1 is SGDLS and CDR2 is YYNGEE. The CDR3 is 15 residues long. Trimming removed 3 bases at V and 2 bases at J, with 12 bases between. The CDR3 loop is CASSGLGRAYNEQFF. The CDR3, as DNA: TGTGCCAGCAGCGGGCTGGGACGGGCCTACAATGAGCAGTTCTTC.

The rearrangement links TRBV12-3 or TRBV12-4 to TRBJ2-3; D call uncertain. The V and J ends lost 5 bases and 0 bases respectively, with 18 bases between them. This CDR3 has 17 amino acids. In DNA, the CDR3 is TGTGCCAGCAGTGTTTCCCCGGGCTTCGGTAGCACAGATACGCAGTATTTT. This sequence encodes CASSVSPGFGSTDTQYF.

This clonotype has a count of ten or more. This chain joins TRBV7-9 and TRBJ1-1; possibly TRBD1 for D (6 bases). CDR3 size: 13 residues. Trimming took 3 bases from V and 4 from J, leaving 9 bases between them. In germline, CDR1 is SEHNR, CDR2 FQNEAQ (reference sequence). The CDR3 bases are TGTGCCAGCAGCTTCGACAGGTCCACTGAAGCTTTCTTT. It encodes CASSFDRSTEAFF. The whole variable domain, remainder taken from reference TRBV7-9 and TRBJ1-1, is DTGVSQNPRHKITKRGQNVTFRCDPISEHNRLYWYRQTLGQGPEFLTYFQNEAQLEKSRLLSDRFSAERPKGSFSTLEIQRTEQGDSAMYLCASSFDRSTEAFFGQGTRLTVV.

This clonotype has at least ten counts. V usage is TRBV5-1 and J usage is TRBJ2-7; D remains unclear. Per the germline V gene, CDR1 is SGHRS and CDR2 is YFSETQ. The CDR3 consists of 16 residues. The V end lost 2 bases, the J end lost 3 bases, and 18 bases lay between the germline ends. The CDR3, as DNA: TGCGCCAGCAGCTTTCGTTCTTGGGGTCCCTTCTACGAGCAGTACTTC. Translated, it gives CASSFRSWGPFYEQYF. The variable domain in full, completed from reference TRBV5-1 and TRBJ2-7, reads KAGVTQTPRYLIKTRGQQVTLSCSPISGHRSVSWYQQTPGQGLQFLFEYFSETQRNKGNFPGRFSGRQFSNSRSEMNVSTLELGDSALYLCASSFRSWGPFYEQYFGPGTRLTVT.

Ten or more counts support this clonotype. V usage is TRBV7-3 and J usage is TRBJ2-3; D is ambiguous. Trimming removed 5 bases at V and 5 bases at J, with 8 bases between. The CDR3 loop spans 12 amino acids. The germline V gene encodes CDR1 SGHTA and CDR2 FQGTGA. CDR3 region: CASSHPGDTQYF. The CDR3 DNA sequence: TGTGCCAGCAGCCACCCGGGAGATACGCAGTATTTT.

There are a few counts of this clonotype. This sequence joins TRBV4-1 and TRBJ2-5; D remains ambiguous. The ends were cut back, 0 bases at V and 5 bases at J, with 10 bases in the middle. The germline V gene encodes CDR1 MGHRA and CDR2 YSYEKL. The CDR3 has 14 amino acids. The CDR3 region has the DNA TGCGCCAGCAGCCAAGATGCGAGTTGGGAGACCCAGTACTTC. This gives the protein CASSQDASWETQYF.

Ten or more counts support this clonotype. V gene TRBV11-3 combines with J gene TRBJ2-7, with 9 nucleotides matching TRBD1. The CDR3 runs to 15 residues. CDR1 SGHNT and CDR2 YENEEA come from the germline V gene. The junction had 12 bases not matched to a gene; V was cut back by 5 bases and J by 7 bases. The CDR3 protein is CASSLTGGLVEEQYF. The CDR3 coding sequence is TGTGCCAGCAGCCTTACAGGGGGCCTCGTGGAAGAGCAGTACTTC.

Written as DNA, the CDR3 is TGTGCCAGCAGTTACCCTCCTACTAGTGTTGCAGATACGCAGTATTTT. Translating it yields CASSYPPTSVADTQYF. This chain connects TRBV6-1 to TRBJ2-3, with D possibly being TRBD2 (5 bases). Germline CDR1 reads MNHNS; CDR2 reads SASEGT. This CDR3 spans 16 amino acids. Trimming cost V 5 bases and J 4 bases, with 19 bases left between them.

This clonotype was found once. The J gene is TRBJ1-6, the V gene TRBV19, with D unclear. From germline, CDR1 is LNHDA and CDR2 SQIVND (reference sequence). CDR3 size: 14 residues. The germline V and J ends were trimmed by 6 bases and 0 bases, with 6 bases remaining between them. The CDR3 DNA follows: TGTGCCAGTAGCTCAAGCTCCTATAATTCACCCCTCCACTTT. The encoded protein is CASSSSSYNSPLHF.

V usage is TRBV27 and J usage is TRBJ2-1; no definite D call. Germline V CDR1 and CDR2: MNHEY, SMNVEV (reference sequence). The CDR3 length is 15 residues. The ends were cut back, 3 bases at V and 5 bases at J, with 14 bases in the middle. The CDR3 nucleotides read TGTGCCAGCAGTTTGGATCGCGGTGCCCACAATGAGCAGTTCTTC. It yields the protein CASSLDRGAHNEQFF.

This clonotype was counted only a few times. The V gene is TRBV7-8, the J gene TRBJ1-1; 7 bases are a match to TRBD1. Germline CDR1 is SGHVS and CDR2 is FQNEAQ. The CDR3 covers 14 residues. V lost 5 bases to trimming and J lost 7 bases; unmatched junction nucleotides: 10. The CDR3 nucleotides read TGTGCCAGCAGCCCCAAGCGACAGGGCGATGAAGCTTTCTTT. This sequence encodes CASSPKRQGDEAFF.

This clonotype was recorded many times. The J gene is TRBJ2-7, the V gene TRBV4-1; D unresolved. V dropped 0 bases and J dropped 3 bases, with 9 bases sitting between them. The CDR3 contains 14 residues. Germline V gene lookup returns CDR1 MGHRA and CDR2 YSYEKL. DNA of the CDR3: TGCGCCAGCAGCCAAGACATGTACAACTACGAGCAGTACTTC. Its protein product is CASSQDMYNYEQYF.

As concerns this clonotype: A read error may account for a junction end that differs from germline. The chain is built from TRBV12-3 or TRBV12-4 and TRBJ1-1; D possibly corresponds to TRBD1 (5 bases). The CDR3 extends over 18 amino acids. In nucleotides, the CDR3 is TGTGCCACCAGTTTAGGGGCTCGAGACAGCAGCATGAACACTGAAGCTTTCTTT. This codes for CATSLGARDSSMNTEAFF.

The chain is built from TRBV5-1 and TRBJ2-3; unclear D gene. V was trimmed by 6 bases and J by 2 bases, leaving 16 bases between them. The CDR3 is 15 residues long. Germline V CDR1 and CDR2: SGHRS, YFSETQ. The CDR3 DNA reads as TGCGCCAGCACCATCGCGATAGGGTTCACAGATACGCAGTATTTT. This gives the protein CASTIAIGFTDTQYF.

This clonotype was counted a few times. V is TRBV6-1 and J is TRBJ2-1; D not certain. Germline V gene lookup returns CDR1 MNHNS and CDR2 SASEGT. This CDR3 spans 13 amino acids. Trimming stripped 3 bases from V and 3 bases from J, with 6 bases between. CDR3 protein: CASSEWDYNEQFF. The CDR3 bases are TGTGCCAGCAGTGAGTGGGACTACAATGAGCAGTTCTTC.

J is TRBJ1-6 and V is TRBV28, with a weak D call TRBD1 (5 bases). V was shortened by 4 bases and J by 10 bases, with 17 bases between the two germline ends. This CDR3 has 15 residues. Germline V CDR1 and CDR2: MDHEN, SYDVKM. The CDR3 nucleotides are TGTGCCAGCAGTTCGGGACGGCTTGTGGGGTCACCCCTCCACTTT. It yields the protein CASSSGRLVGSPLHF.

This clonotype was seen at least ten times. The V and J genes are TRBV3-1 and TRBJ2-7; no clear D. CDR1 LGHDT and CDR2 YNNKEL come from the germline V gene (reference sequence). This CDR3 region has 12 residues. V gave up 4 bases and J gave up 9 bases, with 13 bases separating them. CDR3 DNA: TGTGCCAGCAGCCCCCGGGCCGGGCGGCAGTACTTC. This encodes CASSPRAGRQYF.

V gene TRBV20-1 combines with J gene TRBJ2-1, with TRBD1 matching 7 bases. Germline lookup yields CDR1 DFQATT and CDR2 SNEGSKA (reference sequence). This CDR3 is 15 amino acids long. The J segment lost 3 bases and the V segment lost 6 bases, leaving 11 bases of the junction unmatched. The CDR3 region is CSASYGTAIYNEQFF. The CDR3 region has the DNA TGCAGTGCAAGCTACGGGACAGCGATCTACAATGAGCAGTTCTTC.

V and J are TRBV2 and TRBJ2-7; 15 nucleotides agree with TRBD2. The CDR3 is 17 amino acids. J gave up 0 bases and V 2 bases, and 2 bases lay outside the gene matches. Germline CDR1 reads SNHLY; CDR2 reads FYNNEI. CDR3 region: CASSEQGLAGGSYEQYF. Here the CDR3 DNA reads TGTGCCAGCAGTGAACAGGGACTAGCGGGGGGCTCCTACGAGCAGTACTTC.